The present T cell receptor beta chain was sequenced within a study of T cells in Graves' hyperthyroidism and ophthalmopathy. About the research overall: Blood from the periphery was taken at initial diagnosis, before any treatment.

General study points: The model made its ophthalmopathy prediction, and onset followed a median roughly 6.5 months later.

Amplification yielded TCR beta CDR3 regions, with RNA transcripts as the source. First-round RT-PCR targeting the TCR CDR3 was performed with the HTBI primer set. TCRdb used MiXCR to reprocess the multiplex PCR reads, holding one entry per CDR3 protein. The profile shows hundreds of thousands of distinct CDR3 sequences, approximately 14% of them singletons. Patients aged 18 to 65 had newly diagnosed hyperthyroidism that had lasted under 2 months. Investigators excluded patients with uncontrolled infection, other autoimmune disease, pregnancy or lactation. Germline values: CDR1 DFQATT, CDR2 SNEGSKA (reference sequence). The J segment lost 5 bases and the V segment lost 6 bases, leaving 8 bases of the junction unmatched. The CDR3 covers 14 residues. In its sample, this clonotype was seen many times. The target antigen is unknown.

The chain recombines TRBV20-1 with TRBJ2-1; 9 nucleotides line up with TRBD2. Sequencing was performed on blood. This receptor was taken from a woman aged 18-29 years with Graves' hyperthyroidism that later progressed to Graves' ophthalmopathy. CDR3 nucleotide sequence: TGCAGTGCCCCGAGGCTAGCGGGAAACAATGAGCAGTTCTTC. Protein: CSAPRLAGNNEQFF.